This TCR beta chain was sequenced for a study of T cells in Graves' hyperthyroidism and ophthalmopathy. Regions amplified from RNA transcripts were the TCR beta CDR3 regions. An initial round of RT-PCR targeting the TCR CDR3 relied on the HTBI primer set. TCRdb reprocessed the multiplex PCR reads with MiXCR, giving one entry per CDR3 protein. The table lists roughly 520,000 distinct CDR3 sequences, about 24% of them singletons. CDR3 length: 14 amino acids. Germline values: CDR1 DFQATT, CDR2 SNEGSKA (reference sequence). The trim removed 6 bases at V and 7 bases at J, leaving 13 bases unmatched. This sequence was found in a woman in her twenties or thirties with Graves' ophthalmopathy. The chain has TRBV20-1 and TRBJ2-5; 8 bases agree with TRBD2. Sequencing used blood. The CDR3 DNA reads as TGCAGTGCCGCACCACTAGCGGTAATTTTGACCCAGTACTTC. It is translated as CSAAPLAVILTQYF.